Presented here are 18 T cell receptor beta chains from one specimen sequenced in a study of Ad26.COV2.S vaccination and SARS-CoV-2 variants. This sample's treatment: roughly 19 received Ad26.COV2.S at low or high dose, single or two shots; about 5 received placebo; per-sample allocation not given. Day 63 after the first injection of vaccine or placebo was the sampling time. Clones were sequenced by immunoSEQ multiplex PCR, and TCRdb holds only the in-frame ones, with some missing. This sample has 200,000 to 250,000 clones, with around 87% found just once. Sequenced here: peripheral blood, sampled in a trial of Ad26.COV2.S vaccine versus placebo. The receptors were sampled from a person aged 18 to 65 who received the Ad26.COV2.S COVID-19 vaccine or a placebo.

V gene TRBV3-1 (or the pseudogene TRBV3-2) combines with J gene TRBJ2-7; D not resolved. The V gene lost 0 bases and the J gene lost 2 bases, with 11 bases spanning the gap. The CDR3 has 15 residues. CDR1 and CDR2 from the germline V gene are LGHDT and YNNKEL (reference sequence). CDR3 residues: CASSQDVYPPYEQYF. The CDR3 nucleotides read TGTGCCAGCAGCCAAGACGTCTATCCCCCCTACGAGCAGTACTTC.

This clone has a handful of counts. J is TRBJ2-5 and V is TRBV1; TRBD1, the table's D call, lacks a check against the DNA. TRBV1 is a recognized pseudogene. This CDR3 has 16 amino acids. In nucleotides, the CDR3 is TGCACCAGCGGTTGGACAGGCGACAAAATTCAAGAGACCCAGTACTTC. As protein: CTSGWTGDKIQETQYF.

The CDR3 spells CASSPTLQGPWEQYF. CDR3 bases: TGTGCCAGCAGTCCAACTTTACAGGGGCCCTGGGAGCAGTACTTC. The gene calls are TRBV6-6 and TRBJ2-7; 7 bases fit TRBD1. CDR1 and CDR2 from the germline V gene are MNHNY and SVGAGI (reference sequence). V lost 5 bases, J lost 7 bases, and 14 bases stayed unmatched. CDR3 size: 15 residues.

The CDR3 DNA is TGTGCCACCAGCAGTAATTACCGGGACAGGGGGCCCGGGGAGCTGTTTTTT. Its protein is CATSSNYRDRGPGELFF. The chain joins TRBV15 to TRBJ2-2; 12 bases match TRBD1. Germline loops: CDR1 LNHNV, CDR2 YYDKDF (reference sequence). V trimming: 3 bases; J trimming: 6 bases; junction bases outside the gene matches: 8. The CDR3 runs 17 residues.

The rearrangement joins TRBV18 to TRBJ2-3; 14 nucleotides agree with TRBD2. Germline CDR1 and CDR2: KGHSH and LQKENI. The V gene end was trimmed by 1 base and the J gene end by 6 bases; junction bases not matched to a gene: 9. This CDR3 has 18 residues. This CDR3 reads CASSPLGPRTSGRDTQYF. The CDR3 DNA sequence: TGTGCCAGCTCACCACTGGGGCCCCGGACTAGCGGGAGGGATACGCAGTATTTT.

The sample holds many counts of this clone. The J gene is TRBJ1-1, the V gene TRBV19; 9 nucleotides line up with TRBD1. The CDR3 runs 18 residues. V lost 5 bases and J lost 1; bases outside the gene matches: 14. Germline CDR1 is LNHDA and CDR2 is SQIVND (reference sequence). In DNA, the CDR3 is TGTGCCAGTAGTCGGGAAGGACAGGGGTCTGTTCGGAACACTGAAGCTTTCTTT. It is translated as CASSREGQGSVRNTEAFF.

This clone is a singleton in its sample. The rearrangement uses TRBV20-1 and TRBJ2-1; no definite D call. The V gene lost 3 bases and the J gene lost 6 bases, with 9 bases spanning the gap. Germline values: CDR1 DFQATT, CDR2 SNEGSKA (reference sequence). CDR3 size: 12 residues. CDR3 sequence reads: CSASGPVNEQFF. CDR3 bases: TGCAGTGCTAGTGGTCCGGTCAATGAGCAGTTCTTC.

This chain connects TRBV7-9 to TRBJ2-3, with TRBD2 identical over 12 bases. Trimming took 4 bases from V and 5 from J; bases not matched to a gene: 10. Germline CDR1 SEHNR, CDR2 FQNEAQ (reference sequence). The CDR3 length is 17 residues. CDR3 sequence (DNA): TGTGCCAGCAGCTGGATGCGGACTAGCGGGGATAAAGATACGCAGTATTTT. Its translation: CASSWMRTSGDKDTQYF. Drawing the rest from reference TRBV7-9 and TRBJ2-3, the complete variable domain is DTGVSQNPRHKITKRGQNVTFRCDPISEHNRLYWYRQTLGQGPEFLTYFQNEAQLEKSRLLSDRFSAERPKGSFSTLEIQRTEQGDSAMYLCASSWMRTSGDKDTQYFGPGTRLTVL.

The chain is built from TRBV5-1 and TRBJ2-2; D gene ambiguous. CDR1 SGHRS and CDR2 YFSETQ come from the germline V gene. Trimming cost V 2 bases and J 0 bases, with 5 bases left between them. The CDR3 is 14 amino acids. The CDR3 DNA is TGCGCCAGCAGCTTATGGGCGAACACCGGGGAGCTGTTTTTT. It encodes CASSLWANTGELFF. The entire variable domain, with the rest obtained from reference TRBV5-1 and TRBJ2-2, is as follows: KAGVTQTPRYLIKTRGQQVTLSCSPISGHRSVSWYQQTPGQGLQFLFEYFSETQRNKGNFPGRFSGRQFSNSRSEMNVSTLELGDSALYLCASSLWANTGELFFGEGSRLTVL.

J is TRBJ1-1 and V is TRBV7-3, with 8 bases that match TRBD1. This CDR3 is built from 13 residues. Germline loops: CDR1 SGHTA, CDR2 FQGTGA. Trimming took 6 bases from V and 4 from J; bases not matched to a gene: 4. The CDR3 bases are TGTGCCAGCAGTCGCGACAGGGGCACTGAAGCTTTCTTT. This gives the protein CASSRDRGTEAFF.

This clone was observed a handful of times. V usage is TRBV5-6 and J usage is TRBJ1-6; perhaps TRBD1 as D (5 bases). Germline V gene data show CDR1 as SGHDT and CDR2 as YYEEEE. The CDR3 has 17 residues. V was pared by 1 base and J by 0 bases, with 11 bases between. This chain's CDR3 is CASSLNTGGSYNSPLHF. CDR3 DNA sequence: TGTGCCAGCAGCTTGAACACGGGGGGCTCCTATAATTCACCCCTCCACTTT.

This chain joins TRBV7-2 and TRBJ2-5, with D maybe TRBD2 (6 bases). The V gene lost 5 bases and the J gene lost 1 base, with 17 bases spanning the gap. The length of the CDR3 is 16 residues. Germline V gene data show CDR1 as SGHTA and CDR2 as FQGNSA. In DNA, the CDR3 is TGTGCCAGCAGCACCACCACCCTAGCGCCCCAAGAGACCCAGTACTTC. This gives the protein CASSTTTLAPQETQYF.

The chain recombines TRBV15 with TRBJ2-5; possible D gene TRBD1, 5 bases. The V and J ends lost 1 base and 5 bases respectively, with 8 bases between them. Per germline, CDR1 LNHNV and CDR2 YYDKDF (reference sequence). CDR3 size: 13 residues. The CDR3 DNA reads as TGTGCCACCAGCAGAGGGGGCTTGGAGACCCAGTACTTC. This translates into CATSRGGLETQYF.

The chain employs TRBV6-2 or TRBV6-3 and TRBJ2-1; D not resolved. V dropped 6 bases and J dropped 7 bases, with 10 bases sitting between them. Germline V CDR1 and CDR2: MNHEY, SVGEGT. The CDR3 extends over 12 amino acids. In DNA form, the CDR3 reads TGTGCCAGCAGCCAGAGAGTGAATGAGCAGTTCTTC. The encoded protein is CASSQRVNEQFF.

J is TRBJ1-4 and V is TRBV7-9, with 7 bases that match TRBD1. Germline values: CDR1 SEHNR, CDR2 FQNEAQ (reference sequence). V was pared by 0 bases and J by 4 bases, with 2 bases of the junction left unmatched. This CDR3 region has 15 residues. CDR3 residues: CASSLAGQHNEKLFF. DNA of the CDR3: TGTGCCAGCAGCTTAGCGGGACAGCATAATGAAAAACTGTTTTTT.

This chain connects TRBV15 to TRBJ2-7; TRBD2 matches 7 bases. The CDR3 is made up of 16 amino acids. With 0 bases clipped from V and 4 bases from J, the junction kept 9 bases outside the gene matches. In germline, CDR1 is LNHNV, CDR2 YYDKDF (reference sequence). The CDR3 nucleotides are TGTGCCACCAGCAGAGATCTCGGCGGGAGTAGGTACGAGCAGTACTTC. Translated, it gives CATSRDLGGSRYEQYF. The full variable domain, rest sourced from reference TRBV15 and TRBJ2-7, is DAMVIQNPRYQVTQFGKPVTLSCSQTLNHNVMYWYQQKSSQAPKLLFHYYDKDFNNEADTPDNFQSRRPNTSFCFLDIRSPGLGDTAMYLCATSRDLGGSRYEQYFGPGTRLTVT.

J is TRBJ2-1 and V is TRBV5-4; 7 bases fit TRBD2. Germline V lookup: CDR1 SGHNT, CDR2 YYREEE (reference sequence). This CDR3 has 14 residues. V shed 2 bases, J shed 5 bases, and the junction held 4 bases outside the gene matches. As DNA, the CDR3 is TGTGCCAGCAGCTTCGGGACTACGGACAATGAGCAGTTCTTC. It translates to CASSFGTTDNEQFF.

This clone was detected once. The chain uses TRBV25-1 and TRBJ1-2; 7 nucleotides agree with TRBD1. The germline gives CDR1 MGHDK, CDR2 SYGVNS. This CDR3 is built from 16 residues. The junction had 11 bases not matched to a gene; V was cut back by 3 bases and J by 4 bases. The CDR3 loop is CASSEPHRQGPYGYTF. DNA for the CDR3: TGTGCCAGCAGTGAGCCCCATCGACAGGGCCCCTATGGCTACACCTTC.